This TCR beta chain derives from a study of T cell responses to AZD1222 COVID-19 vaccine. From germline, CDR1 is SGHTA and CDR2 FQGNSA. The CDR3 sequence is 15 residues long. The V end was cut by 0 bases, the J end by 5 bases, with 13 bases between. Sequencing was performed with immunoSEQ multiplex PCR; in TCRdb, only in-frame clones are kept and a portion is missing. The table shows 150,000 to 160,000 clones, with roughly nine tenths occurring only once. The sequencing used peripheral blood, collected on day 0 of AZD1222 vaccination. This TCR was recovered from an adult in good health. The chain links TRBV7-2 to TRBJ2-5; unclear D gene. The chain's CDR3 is CASSLAQVSGETQYF. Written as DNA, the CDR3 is TGTGCCAGCAGCTTAGCGCAAGTTTCTGGGGAGACCCAGTACTTC.